This TCR beta chain was identified in a study of blood T cell repertoires in COVID-19. Study summary: The analysed material was cDNA or gDNA that came from T cells, B-cell-depleted T cells, or PBMCs.

Patients from Seattle were sampled longitudinally, starting during active infection. Germline CDR1 is SSHAT and CDR2 is FNYEAQ (reference sequence). The CDR3 runs to 14 residues. As handled by the study authors: The assay estimated nucleated cells by amplifying reference gene primers. Here immunoSEQ multiplex PCR was the method, and the copy in TCRdb shows in-frame clones only, minus some. The V and J calls and clone size are taken from that table; D and trimming were inferred from the DNA. The sample shows 150,000 to 200,000 clones, about 86% of them seen only once. Regarding this clone: The junction departs from germline at one end; a sequencing error may be responsible.

The TCR sequence derives from a woman in her sixties or seventies with COVID-19, enrolled during active disease. The source material was peripheral blood. J is TRBJ2-5 and V is TRBV7-7, with D possibly being TRBD1 (5 bases). In nucleotides, the CDR3 is TGTGCTAGCAGCCCCCCTCGACAGAAAGAGACCCAGTACTTC. Its translation: CASSPPRQKETQYF.